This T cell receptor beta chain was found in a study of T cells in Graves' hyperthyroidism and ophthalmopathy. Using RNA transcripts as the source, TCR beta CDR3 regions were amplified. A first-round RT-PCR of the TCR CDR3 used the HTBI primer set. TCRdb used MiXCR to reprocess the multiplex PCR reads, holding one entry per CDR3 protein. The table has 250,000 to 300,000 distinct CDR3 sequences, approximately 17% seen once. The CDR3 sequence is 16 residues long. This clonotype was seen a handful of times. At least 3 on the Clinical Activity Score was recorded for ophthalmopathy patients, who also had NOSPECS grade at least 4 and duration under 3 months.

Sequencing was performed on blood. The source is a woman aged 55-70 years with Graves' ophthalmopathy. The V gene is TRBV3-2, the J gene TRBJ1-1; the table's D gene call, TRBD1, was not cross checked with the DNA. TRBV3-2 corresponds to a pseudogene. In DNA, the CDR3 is TGTGCCAGCAGCCGAAGAGACAGGGGGAGAGAGACTGAAGCTTTCTTT. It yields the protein CASSRRDRGRETEAFF.